This T cell receptor (beta chain) was captured by sequencing in a study of blood T cell repertoires in COVID-19. Study-wide context: From T cells, B-cell-depleted T cells, or PBMCs came the material, which was cDNA or gDNA.

In the authors' workflow: Amplification of reference gene primers provided the estimated nucleated cell counts. The table came from immunoSEQ multiplex PCR; TCRdb's copy has only in-frame clones and leaves some out. V and J calls and clone size are as listed in that table; D and trimming were resolved from the DNA. The sample contains 55,000 to 75,000 clones, 85% to 90% of which appear only once. Trimming cost V 6 bases and J 1 base; bases outside gene matches: 6. The CDR3 has 14 residues. Germline CDR1 and CDR2: SQVTM and ANQGSEA. This rearrangement joins TRBV29-1 to TRBJ2-7; 10 bases match TRBD2. The source of this sequence is a man between 50 and 59 years old with active COVID-19. Sequenced material: peripheral blood. CDR3 sequence (DNA): TGCAGCGTGGACCGACTAGCGGGTTCCTACGAGCAGTACTTC. It yields the protein CSVDRLAGSYEQYF.